One sample yielded the 8 T cell receptor beta chains listed below, sequenced in a study of T cell responses to AZD1222 COVID-19 vaccine (TCRdb year 2021). Library preparation employed the immunoSEQ multiplex PCR assay. Imported from immuneACCESS, the table was reduced by TCRdb to in-frame sequences with V and J called. These copies leave out some clones; in studies compared against another copy, an unresolved V gene accounts for under half, and the cause of the remainder is not known. This sample lists approximately 60,000 clones; 65% to 85% were detected once. Less than 9.5% of the sample goes to the ten largest clones. The sample's time point, from its label and the paper: baseline before first vaccination. The sample was peripheral blood, taken on day 0 of AZD1222 vaccination. Receptor source: an adult in good health.

V is TRBV6-5 and J is TRBJ1-1, with D possibly being TRBD1 (5 bases). The CDR3 has 13 residues. CDR1 is MNHEY, CDR2 SVGAGI, per germline. V lost 11 bases and J lost 4, with 17 bases in between. The CDR3 nucleotides are TGTGCCGGGGGGAGGGCCGAGGGCACTGAAGCTTTCTTT. It is translated as CAGGRAEGTEAFF.

The rearrangement uses TRBV27 and TRBJ2-7; maybe TRBD1 (5 bases). The CDR3 loop spans 14 amino acids. Germline CDR1 reads MNHEY; CDR2 reads SMNVEV (reference sequence). The V end was cut by 2 bases, the J end by 4 bases, with 12 bases between. The DNA of the CDR3 is TGTGCCAGCAGTTTAGAAGGGGTCGGGTACGAGCAGTACTTC. This codes for CASSLEGVGYEQYF.

The CDR3: CASSGQGDYEQYF. In nucleotides, the CDR3 is TGTGCCAGCAGTGGACAGGGAGACTACGAGCAGTACTTC. This chain links TRBV2 with TRBJ2-7, with 7 bases that match TRBD1. V shed 4 bases, J shed 3 bases, and the junction held 3 bases outside the gene matches. This CDR3 contains 13 residues. The V gene's germline CDR1 is SNHLY and CDR2 FYNNEI.

The V call is TRBV1, the J call TRBJ1-2. TRBV1 is described as a pseudogene. The CDR3 contains 13 residues. In DNA, the CDR3 is TGCACCAGCAGCCAAAGGGTGAACTATGGCTACACCTTC. As protein: CTSSQRVNYGYTF.

Only a few counts were recorded for this clone. The chain combines TRBV3-1 (or the pseudogene TRBV3-2) with TRBJ2-7; 9 bases are shared with TRBD1. CDR1 and CDR2 from the germline V gene are LGHDT and YNNKEL (reference sequence). This CDR3 has 12 residues. The trim removed 4 bases at V and 6 bases at J, leaving 1 base unmatched. The CDR3: CASSRDRAEQYF. In DNA, the CDR3 is TGTGCCAGCAGCCGGGACAGGGCCGAGCAGTACTTC.

The chain is built from TRBV6-5 and TRBJ2-7, with D perhaps TRBD1 or TRBD2 (5 bases each). Trimming pared 9 bases from V and 3 bases from J, leaving 15 bases between. CDR3 length equals 13 residues. The V gene's germline CDR1 is MNHEY and CDR2 SVGAGI. The chain's CDR3 is CASWDLGNYEQYF. The CDR3 bases are TGTGCCAGTTGGGACCTAGGGAACTACGAGCAGTACTTC.

Only one count was recorded for this clone. The chain combines TRBV19 with TRBJ1-2; 10 bases line up with TRBD1. The J segment lost 4 bases and the V segment lost 7 bases, leaving 12 bases of the junction unmatched. From germline, CDR1 is LNHDA and CDR2 SQIVND (reference sequence). The CDR3 consists of 16 residues. CDR3 residues: CASNDVRDRGAYGYTF. CDR3 DNA: TGTGCCAGTAATGATGTCCGGGACAGGGGTGCCTATGGCTACACCTTC.

The chain carries TRBV11-2 and TRBJ2-1; TRBD2 matches 12 bases. Trimming removed 5 bases from V and 9 bases from J; junction bases left unmatched: 8. CDR1 SGHAT and CDR2 FQNNGV come from the germline V gene. The CDR3 contains 15 residues. CDR3 nucleotides: TGTGCCAGCAGCACCCGCGGACTAGCGGGGTCTGAGCAGTTCTTC. This sequence encodes CASSTRGLAGSEQFF.